The clone carrying this T cell receptor (beta chain) was observed a handful of times. No antigen is known for it. The entry originates in a study of TIL therapy for anti-PD-1-resistant metastatic lung cancer. Findings and limits, study-wide: Many TIL product clones were absent from baseline tumor, suggesting clonal contraction. Patients were highly selected, enriched for treatment-naive, never-smoker and oncogene-addicted cases.

CDR3 length equals 15 residues. The V gene's germline CDR1 is SGHRS and CDR2 YFSETQ. Losses at the gene ends were 5 bases for V and 4 bases for J; bases not matched to a gene: 9. Time point indicated: pre-treatment sample, taken before nivolumab and TIL therapy. Most excised metastases sampled were pleural nodules or supraclavicular lymph nodes. Sequencing used immunoSEQ v3. Each library reached about 2 million read pairs, or 5-6 million at deep level. Repertoires were generated with immunoSEQ multiplex PCR, while TCRdb's copy carries only in-frame clones and drops some. The sample has 9,500 to 15,000 clones, roughly 63% seen once; the top ten hold about 7%.

This sequence originates from a person aged 25 to 85 with non-small cell lung cancer. Specimen: tumor tissue, collected at baseline. The chain employs TRBV5-1 and TRBJ2-7; TRBD2 aligns across 10 bases. The CDR3 protein is CASSLLLAGVYEQYF. CDR3 DNA sequence: TGCGCCAGCAGTCTCCTCCTAGCGGGAGTTTACGAGCAGTACTTC.